The 17 T cell receptor beta chains listed next were all sequenced from one sample in a study of T-cell reconstitution after alpha-beta-depleted transplantation in children. TCRbeta library preparation incorporated unique molecular identifiers. Via MiXCR, TCRdb re-called the PCR reads, giving one row per CDR3 protein. The table records some 440,000 distinct CDR3 sequences, 15% to 20% of them present only once. Sequencing used PBMCs, mostly from graft donor cells, obtained 360 days after TCRalphabeta/CD19-depleted stem cell transplant. Receptor source: a boy in the first two years of life who had a stem cell transplant for Wiskott-Aldrich syndrome, so the T cells may come from the graft donor.

The CDR3 loop is CASTYYSVSTDTQYF. The CDR3 nucleotides are TGTGCCAGCACCTACTATAGCGTTAGCACAGATACGCAGTATTTT. V and J are TRBV12-3 or TRBV12-4 and TRBJ2-3; D might be TRBD2 (5 bases). V was pared by 7 bases and J by 0 bases, with 14 bases between. The CDR3 sequence is 15 residues long.

This clonotype was counted between two and nine times. The chain has TRBV6-5 and TRBJ2-7; D remains ambiguous. The germline V gene has CDR1 MNHEY and CDR2 SVGAGI. V was pared by 2 bases and J by 2 bases, with 10 bases between. The CDR3 is made up of 14 amino acids. Here the CDR3 reads CASSYPGSAYEQYF. The CDR3 nucleotides are TGTGCCAGCAGTTACCCCGGGTCAGCCTACGAGCAGTACTTC.

This clonotype showed up many times. The rearrangement links TRBV7-2 to TRBJ1-4, with 8 bases matching TRBD1. Losses at the gene ends were 4 bases for V and 7 bases for J; bases not matched to a gene: 8. The V gene's germline CDR1 is SGHTA and CDR2 FQGNSA. The CDR3 contains 15 residues. The DNA for the CDR3 is TGTGCCAGCAGCTCGCGACAGGGGAAGGGTGAAAAACTGTTTTTT. As protein: CASSSRQGKGEKLFF.

This clonotype was seen more than once but under ten times. A much larger clone lies a single base off, so this may be a read error. The CDR3 region is CASSLERAGELFF. In DNA form, the CDR3 reads TGTGCCAGCAGCTTAGAACGGGCCGGGGAGCTGTTTTTT. The J gene is TRBJ2-2, the V gene TRBV7-2, with D hard to call. The CDR3 is 13 amino acids. Germline assignment: CDR1 SGHTA and CDR2 FQGNSA. V was cut by 1 base and J by 6 bases, with 6 bases left in between.

This chain connects TRBV25-1 to TRBJ2-3; D is unresolved. This CDR3 region has 14 residues. The V gene lost 7 bases and the J gene lost 0 bases, with 11 bases spanning the gap. From germline, CDR1 is MGHDK and CDR2 SYGVNS. This chain's CDR3 is CASTSRLSTDTQYF. CDR3 DNA sequence: TGTGCCAGCACCTCTAGGCTAAGCACAGATACGCAGTATTTT.

The chain is built from TRBV5-1 and TRBJ2-7, with a possible D match to TRBD1 (5 bases). The CDR3 loop spans 17 amino acids. Germline-derived CDR1 and CDR2 are SGHRS and YFSETQ. Trimming shortened V by 4 bases and J by 0 bases, and 20 bases separated the two germline ends. The CDR3 DNA is TGCGCCAGCAGCCCCTTCCCGCAGGGCGATCTCTCCTACGAGCAGTACTTC. This sequence encodes CASSPFPQGDLSYEQYF.

The CDR3 DNA reads as TGTGCCAGCAGTGTAGAGCAGCCAGATACGCAGTATTTT. It translates to CASSVEQPDTQYF. This chain connects TRBV2 to TRBJ2-3; D is uncertain. The ends were cut back, 4 bases at V and 4 bases at J, with 9 bases in the middle. The CDR3 is 13 residues long. Germline V gene lookup returns CDR1 SNHLY and CDR2 FYNNEI.

This clonotype was recorded at least ten times. CDR3 residues: CASSQRGHWGTDTQYF. The CDR3 coding sequence is TGCGCCAGCAGCCAGCGGGGACATTGGGGCACAGATACGCAGTATTTT. V usage is TRBV4-3 and J usage is TRBJ2-3; tentatively, D is TRBD1 or TRBD2 (6 bases each). Germline CDR1 reads LGHNA; CDR2 reads YSLEER. The CDR3 totals 16 residues. V lost 3 bases and J lost 1, with 14 bases in between.

There are many counts of this clonotype. This chain links TRBV29-1 with TRBJ2-7; the D gene could be TRBD1 or TRBD2 (5 bases each). CDR3 length equals 14 residues. Per germline, CDR1 SQVTM and CDR2 ANQGSEA. V dropped 1 base and J dropped 1 base, with 11 bases sitting between them. The CDR3 coding sequence is TGCAGCGTTGAAGGCCGGGGCCCTTCCTACGAGCAGTACTTC. Translated: CSVEGRGPSYEQYF.

This chain connects TRBV5-1 to TRBJ2-5; D possibly corresponds to TRBD1 (6 bases). Per germline, CDR1 SGHRS and CDR2 YFSETQ. There are 13 residues in the CDR3. V lost 3 bases, J lost 0 bases, and 6 bases lay in between. The CDR3 DNA follows: TGCGCCAGCAGCTACAGGGACCAAGAGACCCAGTACTTC. This encodes CASSYRDQETQYF.

The chain carries TRBV14 and TRBJ2-1, with 10 bases fitting TRBD2. With 2 bases clipped from V and 4 bases from J, the junction kept 2 bases outside the gene matches. CDR1 is SGHDN, CDR2 FVKESK, per germline. The CDR3 has 15 residues. The DNA of the CDR3 is TGTGCCAGCAGCCAACTAGCGGGAGTTTACAATGAGCAGTTCTTC. This encodes CASSQLAGVYNEQFF.

This clonotype was counted between two and nine times. The chain links TRBV7-2 to TRBJ2-1, with D possibly being TRBD1 or TRBD2 (5 bases each). This CDR3 is 14 amino acids long. Trimming removed 3 bases at V and 9 bases at J, with 15 bases between. Germline V gives CDR1 SGHTA, CDR2 FQGNSA. CDR3 coding DNA: TGTGCCAGCAGCTTGGTACATCCGGGGCGTGAGCAGTTCTTC. It codes for CASSLVHPGREQFF. Full variable domain (outside the CDR3, taken from reference TRBV7-2 and TRBJ2-1): GAGVSQSPSNKVTEKGKDVELRCDPISGHTALYWYRQSLGQGLEFLIYFQGNSAPDKSGLPSDRFSAERTGGSVSTLTIQRTQQEDSAVYLCASSLVHPGREQFFGPGTRLTVL.

V usage is TRBV11-1 and J usage is TRBJ2-5; TRBD2 matches 7 bases. Per germline, CDR1 SGHAT and CDR2 FQDESV (reference sequence). V shed 1 base and J 1 base; nucleotides not matched to a gene: 12. The CDR3 sequence is 18 residues long. The CDR3 spells CASSLVRSWLAVQETQYF. In DNA form, the CDR3 reads TGTGCCAGCAGCTTAGTAAGGTCATGGCTAGCGGTCCAAGAGACCCAGTACTTC.

This clonotype was recorded a few times. The chain is built from TRBV7-9 and TRBJ1-4; D possibly corresponds to TRBD1 (6 bases). The V end lost 5 bases, the J end lost 10 bases, and 20 bases lay between the germline ends. CDR3 length equals 15 residues. Germline V CDR1 and CDR2: SEHNR, FQNEAQ (reference sequence). The CDR3 nucleotides read TGTGCCAGCAGCGCGAGGACAGAGGTGATCGGAAAACTGTTTTTT. This translates into CASSARTEVIGKLFF. The full variable domain, with the rest looked up from reference TRBV7-9 and TRBJ1-4, is DTGVSQNPRHKITKRGQNVTFRCDPISEHNRLYWYRQTLGQGPEFLTYFQNEAQLEKSRLLSDRFSAERPKGSFSTLEIQRTEQGDSAMYLCASSARTEVIGKLFFGSGTQLSVL.

This clonotype showed up just a few times. The chain carries TRBV12-3 or TRBV12-4 and TRBJ2-5; 10 nucleotides line up with TRBD2. The CDR3 has 16 residues. V lost 2 bases, J lost 5 bases, and 8 bases stayed unmatched. The CDR3 nucleotides read TGTGCCAGCAGTTTACGAGCGGGGGGGCTTGTGGAGACCCAGTACTTC. It is translated as CASSLRAGGLVETQYF.

The chain employs TRBV5-1 and TRBJ1-5; perhaps TRBD1 as D (5 bases). CDR1 is SGHRS and CDR2 is YFSETQ in the germline V gene. V lost 3 bases to trimming and J lost 5 bases, with 12 bases between them. This CDR3 comprises 14 residues. In DNA form, the CDR3 reads TGCGCCAGCAGCTACGGGGGGTCGGATCAGCCCCAGCATTTT. Its protein is CASSYGGSDQPQHF.

This clonotype has just a few counts. The chain carries TRBV5-1 and TRBJ2-1, with D perhaps matching TRBD2 (5 bases). V was cut by 0 bases and J by 3 bases, with 16 bases left in between. Germline CDR1 reads SGHRS; CDR2 reads YFSETQ. The CDR3 sequence is 17 residues long. In nucleotides, the CDR3 is TGCGCCAGCAGCTTGGGGGCTAGCTCTAGGTACTACAATGAGCAGTTCTTC. Translated: CASSLGASSRYYNEQFF.